These T cell receptor beta chains were read from a single sample in a study of blood T cell repertoires in COVID-19. Sequencing used immunoSEQ multiplex PCR; TCRdb keeps in-frame clones, though not all of them. The sample lists 150,000 or so clones; 85% were seen once. Sequencing used peripheral blood. The receptors were sampled from a human donor with acute or convalescent COVID-19. The donor label of this sample is uncertain. The CDR3 runs from the conserved cysteine through the conserved F or W. D genes are given only for firm matches. Size is stated for part of the rows, as once, few or many counts, or as a class when the clone is expanded.

clone_size | j_call | d_call | v_call | cdr3_aa | cdr3_nt
NA | TRBJ1-1 | TRBD1 | TRBV7-2 | CASRRGQGNTEAFF | TGTGCCAGCAGACGAGGACAGGGTAACACTGAAGCTTTCTTT
NA | TRBJ1-6 | TRBD1 | TRBV5-8 | CASSPRTGSYNSPLHF | TGTGCCAGCAGCCCCCGGACAGGCTCCTATAATTCACCCCTCCACTTT
NA | TRBJ1-2 | NA | TRBV27 | CASSLSGLQGAYGYTF | TGTGCCAGCAGTTTATCGGGATTACAGGGTGCCTATGGCTACACCTTC
NA | TRBJ2-1 | TRBD2 | TRBV7-2 | CASSLTGGGHNEQFF | TGTGCCAGCAGCCTCACGGGCGGGGGGCACAATGAGCAGTTCTTC
NA | TRBJ2-3 | TRBD1 | TRBV5-4 | CASSPGTDTDTQYF | TGTGCCAGCAGCCCCGGGACAGACACAGATACGCAGTATTTT
NA | TRBJ2-3 | TRBD2 | TRBV5-1 | CASSLEPSGGPPPQYF | TGCGCCAGCAGCTTGGAACCTAGCGGGGGTCCCCCCCCGCAGTATTTT
NA | TRBJ2-5 | TRBD2 | TRBV7-3 | CASGGRGLAGSQETQYF | TGTGCCAGCGGAGGAAGGGGACTAGCGGGGAGTCAAGAGACCCAGTACTTC
NA | TRBJ2-6 | TRBD1 | TRBV5-4 | CASSIGTDRGRPGANVLTF | TGTGCCAGCAGCATCGGAACCGACAGGGGGCGACCTGGGGCCAACGTCCTGACTTTC
NA | TRBJ2-5 | TRBD2 | TRBV5-6 | CASSPTERGGRDQYF | TGTGCCAGCAGCCCTACGGAGCGGGGGGGCCGGGATCAGTACTTC
NA | TRBJ2-1 | TRBD2 | TRBV7-2 | CASSLAGSGGAVNEQFF | TGTGCCAGCAGCTTAGCGGGTAGCGGGGGGGCGGTCAATGAGCAGTTCTTC
NA | TRBJ2-7 | TRBD1 | TRBV5-1 | CASSLASTGGSYEQYF | TGCGCCAGCAGCTTGGCCAGCACAGGGGGGTCCTACGAGCAGTACTTC
NA | TRBJ1-1 | TRBD1 | TRBV6-6 | CASSPHSVGTGEGTEAFF | TGTGCCAGCAGTCCACATAGTGTTGGGACAGGGGAGGGAACTGAAGCTTTCTTT
NA | TRBJ2-1 | TRBD2 | TRBV7-3 | CASSADSGGLEQFF | TGTGCCAGCAGCGCCGACAGCGGGGGGCTTGAGCAGTTCTTC
NA | TRBJ2-3 | NA | TRBV7-8 | CASSSLTSTDTQYF | TGTGCCAGCAGCTCGTTAACTAGCACAGATACGCAGTATTTT
NA | TRBJ1-6 | TRBD1 | TRBV6-5 | CASSYGRDRDNSPLHF | TGTGCCAGCAGTTATGGCAGGGACAGGGATAATTCACCCCTCCACTTT
NA | TRBJ2-2 | TRBD2 | TRBV10-3 | CAIAGLAGNTGELFF | TGTGCCATCGCCGGACTAGCGGGAAACACCGGGGAGCTGTTTTTT
NA | TRBJ1-1 | NA | TRBV5-1 | CASSPPGGTEAFF | TGCGCCAGCAGCCCACCGGGAGGTACTGAAGCTTTCTTT
NA | TRBJ2-2 | TRBD1 | TRBV6-5 | CATRPGQGGGELFF | TGTGCCACTCGACCGGGACAGGGTGGCGGGGAGCTGTTTTTT
NA | TRBJ1-2 | NA | TRBV30 | CAWCWWGESDYGYTF | TGTGCCTGGTGTTGGTGGGGGGAATCTGACTATGGCTACACCTTC
NA | TRBJ1-2 | TRBD1 | TRBV3-1/TRBV3-2 | CASSQGRAGGIYGYTF | TGTGCCAGCAGCCAAGGTCGGGCAGGGGGAATCTATGGCTACACCTTC
NA | TRBJ1-6 | NA | TRBV9 | CASNGGSGQSSYNSPLHF | TGTGCCAGCAACGGGGGATCAGGCCAGAGCTCCTATAATTCACCCCTCCACTTT
NA | TRBJ2-4 | TRBD1 | TRBV3-1/TRBV3-2 | CASSQGQGLNIQYF | TGTGCCAGCAGCCAGGGACAGGGGTTAAACATTCAGTACTTC
NA | TRBJ2-1 | TRBD1 | TRBV9 | CASSGQRQGNSYNEQFF | TGTGCCAGCAGCGGGCAGCGACAGGGAAACTCCTACAATGAGCAGTTCTTC
few | TRBJ2-3 | TRBD2 | TRBV27 | CASSARLAGLTDTQYF | TGTGCCAGCAGTGCTCGACTAGCGGGGCTCACAGATACGCAGTATTTT
NA | TRBJ1-5 | TRBD1 | TRBV7-8 | CASSETGGGFQPQHF | TGTGCCAGCAGCGAGACAGGGGGCGGTTTCCAGCCCCAGCATTTT
NA | TRBJ1-2 | NA | TRBV19 | CASSTTRGGRGYTF | TGTGCCAGTAGTACGACCCGGGGAGGTCGTGGCTACACCTTC
once | TRBJ1-5 | NA | TRBV10-3 | CASSDRERQPQHF | TGTGCCAGCTCCGACCGGGAGCGACAGCCCCAGCATTTT
NA | TRBJ2-1 | NA | TRBV5-1 | CASSFRAGHNEQFF | TGCGCCAGCAGCTTCAGGGCAGGGCACAATGAGCAGTTCTTC
NA | TRBJ1-2 | NA | TRBV6-2/TRBV6-3 | CASSYGAGVYGYTF | TGTGCCAGCAGTTACGGAGCAGGGGTCTATGGCTACACCTTC
NA | TRBJ1-4 | NA | TRBV6-1 | CASSEYPPRTEEKLFF | TGTGCCAGCAGTGAATACCCTCCCCGGACAGAAGAAAAACTGTTTTTT
NA | TRBJ2-3 | TRBD2 | TRBV2 | CASSEAGTSGGSLFTDTQYF | TGTGCCAGCAGTGAAGCGGGGACTAGCGGGGGGTCCCTGTTCACAGATACGCAGTATTTT
NA | TRBJ1-5 | NA | TRBV5-6 | CASSAGTTLNQPQHF | TGTGCCAGCAGCGCCGGGACTACGCTCAATCAGCCCCAGCATTTT
NA | TRBJ2-1 | NA | TRBV6-6 | CASSYLVSYNEQFF | TGTGCCAGCAGTTACCTAGTATCCTACAATGAGCAGTTCTTC
few | TRBJ2-6 | NA | TRBV28 | CASSLSGYGVGANVLTF | TGTGCCAGCAGTTTATCCGGGTACGGGGTCGGGGCCAACGTCCTGACTTTC
NA | TRBJ1-1 | NA | TRBV2 | CASSFFQGLRTEAFF | TGTGCCAGCAGTTTTTTTCAGGGGTTGCGCACTGAAGCTTTCTTT
NA | TRBJ1-5 | NA | TRBV28 | CALAELNQPQHF | TGTGCCCTTGCGGAGCTAAATCAGCCCCAGCATTTT
once | TRBJ2-7 | NA | TRBV9 | CASSPRPGSYEQYF | TGTGCCAGCAGCCCTCGCCCGGGTTCCTACGAGCAGTACTTC
NA | TRBJ1-2 | TRBD1 | TRBV15 | CATSIDRGRGYTF | TGTGCCACCAGCATAGACAGGGGTAGGGGCTACACCTTC
few | TRBJ2-2 | TRBD1 | TRBV19 | CASSIMTGAGGELFF | TGTGCCAGTAGTATCATGACAGGGGCTGGCGGGGAGCTGTTTTTT
NA | TRBJ1-5 | TRBD1 | TRBV5-1 | CASSLGQGSNQPQHF | TGCGCCAGCAGCTTGGGACAGGGTAGCAATCAGCCCCAGCATTTT
NA | TRBJ1-4 | TRBD1 | TRBV5-6 | CASSWTGTGNEKLFF | TGTGCCAGCAGCTGGACCGGGACAGGGAATGAAAAACTGTTTTTT
NA | TRBJ1-1 | NA | TRBV7-8 | CASSPIRVLLGLNTEAFF | TGTGCCAGCAGCCCTATAAGGGTCCTATTGGGGCTGAACACTGAAGCTTTCTTT
NA | TRBJ1-3 | NA | TRBV7-2 | CASSSYSRDTIYF | TGTGCCAGCAGCTCCTATTCCAGGGACACCATATATTTT
NA | TRBJ2-1 | TRBD1 | TRBV2 | CACVGTGAYNEQFF | TGTGCCTGCGTGGGGACAGGGGCCTACAATGAGCAGTTCTTC
NA | TRBJ1-1 | TRBD1 | TRBV7-2 | CASSQRGGQRGEAFF | TGTGCCAGCAGCCAACGAGGGGGCCAGAGGGGTGAAGCTTTCTTT
NA | TRBJ2-5 | NA | TRBV7-3 | CASSFGGKETQYF | TGTGCCAGCAGCTTTGGAGGGAAGGAGACCCAGTACTTC
NA | TRBJ1-1 | NA | TRBV21-1 | CASSKAPVCPEAFF | TGTGCCAGCAGCAAAGCACCAGTTTGCCCTGAAGCTTTCTTT
NA | TRBJ1-1 | NA | TRBV6-5 | CASSRGGTEAFF | TGTGCCAGCAGCCGGGGGGGCACTGAAGCTTTCTTT
once | TRBJ1-2 | NA | TRBV5-4 | CASSLVGSGSYGYTF | TGTGCCAGCAGCTTGGTAGGGTCGGGGAGCTATGGCTACACCTTC
NA | TRBJ2-5 | NA | TRBV13 | CASSLGPQETQYF | TGTGCCAGCAGCTTAGGTCCTCAAGAGACCCAGTACTTC
NA | TRBJ2-7 | NA | TRBV9 | CASSGSRGTGPNEQYF | TGTGCCAGCAGTGGCTCCCGCGGGACTGGACCCAACGAGCAGTACTTC
NA | TRBJ2-5 | TRBD2 | TRBV18 | CASSPFVTSGRQETQYF | TGTGCCAGCTCACCATTTGTGACTAGCGGGAGACAAGAGACCCAGTACTTC